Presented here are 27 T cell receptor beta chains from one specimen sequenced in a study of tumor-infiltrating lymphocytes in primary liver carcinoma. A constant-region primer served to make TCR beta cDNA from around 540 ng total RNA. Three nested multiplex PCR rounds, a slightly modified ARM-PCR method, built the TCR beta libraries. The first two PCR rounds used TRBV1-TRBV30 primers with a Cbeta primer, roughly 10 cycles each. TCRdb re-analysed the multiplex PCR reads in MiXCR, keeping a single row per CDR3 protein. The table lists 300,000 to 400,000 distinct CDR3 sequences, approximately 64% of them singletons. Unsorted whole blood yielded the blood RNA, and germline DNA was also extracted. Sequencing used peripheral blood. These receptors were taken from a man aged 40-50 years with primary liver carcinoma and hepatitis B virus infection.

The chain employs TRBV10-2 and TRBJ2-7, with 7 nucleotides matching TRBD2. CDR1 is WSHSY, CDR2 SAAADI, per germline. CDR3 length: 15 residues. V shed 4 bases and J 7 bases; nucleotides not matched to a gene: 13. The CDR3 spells CASSVPGTGGREQYF. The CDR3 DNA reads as TGCGCCAGCAGTGTTCCCGGGACTGGCGGGAGAGAGCAGTACTTC.

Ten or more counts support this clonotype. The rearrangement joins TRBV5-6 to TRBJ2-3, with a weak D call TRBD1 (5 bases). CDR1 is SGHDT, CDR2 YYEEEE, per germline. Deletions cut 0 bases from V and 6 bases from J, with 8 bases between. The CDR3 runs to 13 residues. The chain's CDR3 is CASSLGRVDTQYF. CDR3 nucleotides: TGTGCCAGCAGCTTGGGCAGGGTGGATACGCAGTATTTT.

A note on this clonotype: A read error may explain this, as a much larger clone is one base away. CDR3 in amino acids: CTSSRLLGQGYTF. DNA of the CDR3: TGTACCAGCAGTCGCCTTCTAGGACAGGGCTACACCTTC. The gene calls are TRBV6-2 or TRBV6-3 and TRBJ1-2; TRBD1 might be the D (6 bases). Per germline, CDR1 MNHEY and CDR2 SVGEGT. The CDR3 sequence is 13 residues long.

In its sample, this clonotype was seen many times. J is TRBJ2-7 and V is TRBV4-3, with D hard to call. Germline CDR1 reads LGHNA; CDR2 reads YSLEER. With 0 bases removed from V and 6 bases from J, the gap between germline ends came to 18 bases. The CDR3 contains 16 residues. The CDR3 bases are TGCGCCAGCAGCCAAGATTTGGCGAGTCCCTCTCGCGAGCAGTACTTC. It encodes CASSQDLASPSREQYF.

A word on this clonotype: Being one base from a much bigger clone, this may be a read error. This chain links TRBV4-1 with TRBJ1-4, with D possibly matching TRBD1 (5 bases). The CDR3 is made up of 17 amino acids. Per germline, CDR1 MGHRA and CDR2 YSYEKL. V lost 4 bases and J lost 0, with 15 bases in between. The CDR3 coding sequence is TGCGCCAGCAGCCGAGCCAGGGATGGGGCAACTAATGAAAAACTGTTTTTT. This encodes CASSRARDGATNEKLFF.

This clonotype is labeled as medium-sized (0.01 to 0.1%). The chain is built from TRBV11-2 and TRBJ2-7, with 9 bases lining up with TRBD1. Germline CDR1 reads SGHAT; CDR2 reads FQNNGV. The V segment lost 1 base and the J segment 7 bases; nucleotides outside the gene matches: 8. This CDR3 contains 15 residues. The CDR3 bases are TGTGCCAGCAGCTTAGTTGGGACAGGGACAGGGGAGCAGTACTTC. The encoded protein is CASSLVGTGTGEQYF. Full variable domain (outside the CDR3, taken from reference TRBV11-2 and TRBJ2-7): EAGVAQSPRYKIIEKRQSVAFWCNPISGHATLYWYQQILGQGPKLLIQFQNNGVVDDSQLPKDRFSAERLKGVDSTLKIQPAKLEDSAVYLCASSLVGTGTGEQYFGPGTRLTVT.

The CDR3 sequence: CASSEEQGGSEQYF. DNA of the CDR3: TGTGCCAGCAGTGAGGAACAGGGAGGCAGCGAGCAGTACTTC. The rearrangement uses TRBV2 and TRBJ2-7; D possibly matches TRBD1 or TRBD2 (6 bases each). The CDR3 consists of 14 residues. The germline gives CDR1 SNHLY, CDR2 FYNNEI. V was pared by 3 bases and J by 6 bases, with 15 bases between. The full variable domain, in which reference TRBV2 and TRBJ2-7 provide the parts outside the CDR3, is EPEVTQTPSHQVTQMGQEVILRCVPISNHLYFYWYRQILGQKVEFLVSFYNNEISEKSEIFDDQFSVERPDGSNFTLKIRSTKLEDSAMYFCASSEEQGGSEQYFGPGTRLTVT.

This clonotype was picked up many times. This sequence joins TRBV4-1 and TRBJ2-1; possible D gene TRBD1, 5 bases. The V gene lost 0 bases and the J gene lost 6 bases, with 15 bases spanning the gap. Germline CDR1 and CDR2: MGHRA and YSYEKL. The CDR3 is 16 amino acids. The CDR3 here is CASSQEWQGIPNEQFF. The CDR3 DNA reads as TGCGCCAGCAGCCAAGAGTGGCAGGGTATACCCAATGAGCAGTTCTTC.

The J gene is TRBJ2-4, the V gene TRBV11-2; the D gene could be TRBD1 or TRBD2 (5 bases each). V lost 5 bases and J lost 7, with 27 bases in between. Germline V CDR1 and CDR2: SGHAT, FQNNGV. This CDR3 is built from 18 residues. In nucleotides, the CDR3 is TGTGCCAGCAGCCCCAAGTACGCCTACGGGACCTGGAGGAACATTCAGTACTTC. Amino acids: CASSPKYAYGTWRNIQYF.

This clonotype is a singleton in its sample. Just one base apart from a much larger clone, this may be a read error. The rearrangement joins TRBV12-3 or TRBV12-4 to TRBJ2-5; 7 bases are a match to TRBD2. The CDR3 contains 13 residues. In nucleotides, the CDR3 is TGTGCCAGCAGGCTCTGGGGGGGGGAGACCCAGCACTTC. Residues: CASRLWGGETQHF.

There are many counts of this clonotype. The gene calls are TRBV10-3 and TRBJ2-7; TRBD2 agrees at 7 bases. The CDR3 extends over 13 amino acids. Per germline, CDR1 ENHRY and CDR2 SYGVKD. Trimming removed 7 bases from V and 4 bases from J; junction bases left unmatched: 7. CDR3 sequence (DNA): TGTGCCATCACCGGGAGCGGGGAATACGAGCAGTACTTC. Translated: CAITGSGEYEQYF.

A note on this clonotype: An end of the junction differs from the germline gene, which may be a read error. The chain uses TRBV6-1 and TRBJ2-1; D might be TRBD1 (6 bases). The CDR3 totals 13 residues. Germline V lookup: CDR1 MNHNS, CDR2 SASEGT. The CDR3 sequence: CVSAPGAFREQFF. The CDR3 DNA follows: TGTGTCAGCGCTCCAGGGGCGTTCCGGGAGCAGTTCTTC.

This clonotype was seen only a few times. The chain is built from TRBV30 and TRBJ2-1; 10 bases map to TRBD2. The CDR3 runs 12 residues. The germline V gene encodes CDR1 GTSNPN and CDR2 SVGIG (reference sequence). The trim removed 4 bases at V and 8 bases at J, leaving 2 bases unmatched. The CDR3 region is CAWTSGSYEQFF. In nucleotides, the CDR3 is TGTGCCTGGACTAGCGGGAGCTATGAGCAGTTCTTC.

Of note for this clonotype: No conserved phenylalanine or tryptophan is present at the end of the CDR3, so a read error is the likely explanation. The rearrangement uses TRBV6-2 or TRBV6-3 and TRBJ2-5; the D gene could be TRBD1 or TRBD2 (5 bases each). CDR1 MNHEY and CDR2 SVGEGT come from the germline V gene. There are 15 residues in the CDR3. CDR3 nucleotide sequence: TGTGCCAGCAGTTACGGGGCGGCTAGAGGGGAGACGCAGTACTAC. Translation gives CASSYGAARGETQYY.

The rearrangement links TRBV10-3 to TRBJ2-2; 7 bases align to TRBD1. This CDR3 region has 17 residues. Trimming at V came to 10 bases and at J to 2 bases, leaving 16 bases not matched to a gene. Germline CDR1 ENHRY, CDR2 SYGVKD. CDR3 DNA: TGTGCCACCCTGCCTCGGCCGGGACAGCTAAACACCGGGGAGCTGTTTTTT. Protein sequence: CATLPRPGQLNTGELFF.

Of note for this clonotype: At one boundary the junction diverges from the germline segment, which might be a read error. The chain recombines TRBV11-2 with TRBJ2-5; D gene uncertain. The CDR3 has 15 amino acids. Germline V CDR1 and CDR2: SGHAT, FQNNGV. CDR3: CASSSLPRAEDTQYF. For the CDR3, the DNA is TGTGCCAGCAGCTCCCTTCCAAGGGCTGAAGATACCCAGTACTTC. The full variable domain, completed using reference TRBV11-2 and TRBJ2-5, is EAGVAQSPRYKIIEKRQSVAFWCNPISGHATLYWYQQILGQGPKLLIQFQNNGVVDDSQLPKDRFSAERLKGVDSTLKIQPAKLEDSAVYLCASSSLPRAEDTQYFGPGTRLLVL.

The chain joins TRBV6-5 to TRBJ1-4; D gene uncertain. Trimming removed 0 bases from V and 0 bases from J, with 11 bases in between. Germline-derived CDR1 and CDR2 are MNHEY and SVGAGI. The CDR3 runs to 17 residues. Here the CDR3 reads CASSYSSPGPTNEKLFF. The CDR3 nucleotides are TGTGCCAGCAGTTACTCGAGTCCTGGGCCAACTAATGAAAAACTGTTTTTT.

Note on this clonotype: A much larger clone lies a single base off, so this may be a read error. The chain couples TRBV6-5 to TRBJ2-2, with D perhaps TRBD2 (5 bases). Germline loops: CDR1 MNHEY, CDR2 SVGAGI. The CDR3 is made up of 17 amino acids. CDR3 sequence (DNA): TGTGTCAGCAGCGAATTCAGGTCCGGAGGTAACACCGGGGAGCTGTTTTTT. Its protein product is CVSSEFRSGGNTGELFF.

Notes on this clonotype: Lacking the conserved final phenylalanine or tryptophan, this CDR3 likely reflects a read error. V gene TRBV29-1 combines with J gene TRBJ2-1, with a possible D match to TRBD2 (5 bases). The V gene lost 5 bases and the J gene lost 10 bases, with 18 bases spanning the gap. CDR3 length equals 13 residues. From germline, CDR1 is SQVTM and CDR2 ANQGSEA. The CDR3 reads CSVQGVALGEQFL. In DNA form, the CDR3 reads TGCAGCGTTCAAGGAGTAGCGCTGGGGGAGCAGTTCCTC.

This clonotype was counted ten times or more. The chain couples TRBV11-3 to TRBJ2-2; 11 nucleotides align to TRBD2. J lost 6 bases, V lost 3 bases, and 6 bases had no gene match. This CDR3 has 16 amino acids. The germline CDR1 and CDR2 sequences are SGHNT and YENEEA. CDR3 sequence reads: CASSLRLAGKAGELFF. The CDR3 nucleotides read TGTGCCAGCAGCTTGAGACTAGCGGGAAAGGCCGGGGAGCTGTTTTTT.

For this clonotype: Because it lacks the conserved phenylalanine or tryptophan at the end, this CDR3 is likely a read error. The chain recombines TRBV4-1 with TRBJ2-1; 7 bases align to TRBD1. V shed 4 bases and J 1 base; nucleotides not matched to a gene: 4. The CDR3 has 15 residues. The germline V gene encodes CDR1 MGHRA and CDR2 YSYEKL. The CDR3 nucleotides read TGCGCCAGCAGCCCTCAGGGGGTTTCCTACAATGAGCAGTTCCTC. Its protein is CASSPQGVSYNEQFL.

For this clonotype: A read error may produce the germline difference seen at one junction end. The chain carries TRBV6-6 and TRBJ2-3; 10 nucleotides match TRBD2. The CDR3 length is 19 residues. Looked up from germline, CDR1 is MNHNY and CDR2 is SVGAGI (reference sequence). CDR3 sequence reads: CAGSGTSEWVAPSTDTQYF. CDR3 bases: TGCGCCGGCAGTGGGACTAGCGAGTGGGTCGCCCCTAGCACAGATACACAGTATTTT.

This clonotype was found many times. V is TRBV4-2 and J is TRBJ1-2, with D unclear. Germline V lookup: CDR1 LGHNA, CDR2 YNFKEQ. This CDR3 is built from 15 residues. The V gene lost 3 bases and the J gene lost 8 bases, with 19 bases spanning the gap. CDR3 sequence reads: CASSQARPDATGYTF. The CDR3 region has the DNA TGTGCCAGCAGCCAGGCTCGACCGGATGCCACGGGCTACACCTTC.

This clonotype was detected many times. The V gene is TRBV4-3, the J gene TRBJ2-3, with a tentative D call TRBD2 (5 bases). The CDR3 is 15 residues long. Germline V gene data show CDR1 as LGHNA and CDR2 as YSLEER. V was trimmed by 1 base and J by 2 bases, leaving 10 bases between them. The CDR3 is CASSQVVGVTDTQYF. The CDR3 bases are TGCGCCAGCAGCCAAGTGGTCGGGGTCACAGATACGCAGTATTTT.

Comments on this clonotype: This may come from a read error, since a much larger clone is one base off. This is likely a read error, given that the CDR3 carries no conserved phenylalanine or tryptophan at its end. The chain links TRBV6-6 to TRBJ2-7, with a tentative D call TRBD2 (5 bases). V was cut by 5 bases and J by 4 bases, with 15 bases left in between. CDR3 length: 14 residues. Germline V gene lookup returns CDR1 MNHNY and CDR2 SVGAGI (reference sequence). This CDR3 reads CASSAARAGYEQYL. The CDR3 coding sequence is TGTGCCAGCAGTGCGGCGAGGGCTGGGTACGAGCAGTACTTG.

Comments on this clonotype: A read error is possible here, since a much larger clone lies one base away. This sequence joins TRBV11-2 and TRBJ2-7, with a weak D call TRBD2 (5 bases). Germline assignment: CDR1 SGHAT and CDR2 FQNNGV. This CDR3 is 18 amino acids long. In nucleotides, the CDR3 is TGTGCCAGCAGCCAAGATATTGCCGGCCCCGGCGGGTCCTACGGGCAGTACTTC. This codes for CASSQDIAGPGGSYGQYF.

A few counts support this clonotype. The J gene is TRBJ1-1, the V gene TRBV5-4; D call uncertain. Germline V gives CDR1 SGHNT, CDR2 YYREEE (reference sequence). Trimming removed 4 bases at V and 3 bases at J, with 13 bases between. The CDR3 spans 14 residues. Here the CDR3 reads CASSPTVGYTEAFF. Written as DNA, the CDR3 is TGTGCCAGCAGCCCGACGGTGGGCTACACTGAAGCTTTCTTT.